This T cell receptor beta chain derives from a study of technical replicates of blood from a few donors. Germline assignment: CDR1 LNHDA and CDR2 SQIVND (reference sequence). This CDR3 region has 13 residues. V shed 7 bases and J shed 4 bases, with 14 bases lying between them. Clones were read by immunoSEQ multiplex PCR, and TCRdb kept only the in-frame ones, dropping some. This repertoire shows tens of thousands of clones, about 95% found once; its top ten account for approximately 0.35%. The TCR sequence derives from a human donor in good health. Material for sequencing was T cells isolated from PBMCs. The V and J genes are TRBV19 and TRBJ2-7, with D tentatively TRBD2 (6 bases). CDR3 coding DNA: TGTGCCAGTAAGTGGCCCGGAGGGTACGAGCAGTACTTC. This gives the protein CASKWPGGYEQYF.